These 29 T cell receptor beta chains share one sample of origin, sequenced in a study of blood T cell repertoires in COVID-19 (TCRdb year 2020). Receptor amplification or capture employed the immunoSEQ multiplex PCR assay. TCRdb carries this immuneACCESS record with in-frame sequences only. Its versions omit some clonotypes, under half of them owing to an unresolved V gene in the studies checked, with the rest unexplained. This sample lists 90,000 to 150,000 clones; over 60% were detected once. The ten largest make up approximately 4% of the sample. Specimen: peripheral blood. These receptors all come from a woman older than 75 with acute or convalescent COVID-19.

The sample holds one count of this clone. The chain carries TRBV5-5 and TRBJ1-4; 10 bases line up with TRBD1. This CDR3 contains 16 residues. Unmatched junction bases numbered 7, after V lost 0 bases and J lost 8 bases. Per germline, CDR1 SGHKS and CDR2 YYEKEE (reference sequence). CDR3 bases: TGTGCCAGCAGCTTGGGACAGGGGGCGACTTTGGAAAAACTGTTTTTT. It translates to CASSLGQGATLEKLFF.

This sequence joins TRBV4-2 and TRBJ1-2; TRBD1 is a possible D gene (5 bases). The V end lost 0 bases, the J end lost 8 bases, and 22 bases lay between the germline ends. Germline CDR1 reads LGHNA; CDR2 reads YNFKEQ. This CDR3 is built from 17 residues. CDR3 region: CASSQEVSGTHLPGYTF. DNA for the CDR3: TGTGCCAGCAGCCAAGAAGTTTCGGGGACTCACCTCCCCGGCTACACCTTC.

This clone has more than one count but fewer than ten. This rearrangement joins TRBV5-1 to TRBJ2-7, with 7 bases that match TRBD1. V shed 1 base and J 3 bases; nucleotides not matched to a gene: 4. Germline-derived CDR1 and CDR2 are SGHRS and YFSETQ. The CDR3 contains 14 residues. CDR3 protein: CASSLIRQGYEQYF. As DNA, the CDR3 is TGCGCCAGCAGCTTGATCAGACAGGGCTACGAGCAGTACTTC.

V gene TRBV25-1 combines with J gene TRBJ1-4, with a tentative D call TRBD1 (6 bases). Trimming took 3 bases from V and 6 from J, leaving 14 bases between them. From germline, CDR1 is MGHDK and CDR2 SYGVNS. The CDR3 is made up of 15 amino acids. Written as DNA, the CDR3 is TGTGCCAGCAGTGATGTCCGGACAGCTCATGAAAAACTGTTTTTT. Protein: CASSDVRTAHEKLFF.

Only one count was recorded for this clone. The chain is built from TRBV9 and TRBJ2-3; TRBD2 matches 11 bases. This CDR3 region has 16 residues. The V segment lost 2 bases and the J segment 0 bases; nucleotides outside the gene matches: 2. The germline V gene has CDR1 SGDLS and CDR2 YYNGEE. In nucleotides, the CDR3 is TGTGCCAGCAGCGTTACTAGCGGGGGTAGCACAGATACGCAGTATTTT. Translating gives CASSVTSGGSTDTQYF. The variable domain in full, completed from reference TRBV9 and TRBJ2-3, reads DSGVTQTPKHLITATGQRVTLRCSPRSGDLSVYWYQQSLDQGLQFLIQYYNGEERAKGNILERFSAQQFPDLHSELNLSSLELGDSALYFCASSVTSGGSTDTQYFGPGTRLTVL.

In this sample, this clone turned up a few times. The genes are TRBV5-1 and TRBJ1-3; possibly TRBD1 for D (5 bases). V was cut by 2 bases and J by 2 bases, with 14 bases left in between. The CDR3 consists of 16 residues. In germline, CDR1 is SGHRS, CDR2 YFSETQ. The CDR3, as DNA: TGCGCCAGCAGCTTTGGGACTCGTTTTACTGGAAACACCATATATTTT. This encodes CASSFGTRFTGNTIYF.

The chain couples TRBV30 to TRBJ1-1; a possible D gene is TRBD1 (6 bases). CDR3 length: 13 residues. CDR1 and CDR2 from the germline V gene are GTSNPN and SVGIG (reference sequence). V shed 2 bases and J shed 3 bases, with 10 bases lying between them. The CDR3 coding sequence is TGTGCCTGGAGTCTCAGGGGCGACACTGAAGCTTTCTTT. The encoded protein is CAWSLRGDTEAFF.

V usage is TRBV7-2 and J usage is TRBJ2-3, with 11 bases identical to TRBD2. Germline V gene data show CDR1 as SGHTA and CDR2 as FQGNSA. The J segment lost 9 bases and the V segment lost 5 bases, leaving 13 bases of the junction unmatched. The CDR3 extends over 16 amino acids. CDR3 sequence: CASSRDSGGVLGTQYF. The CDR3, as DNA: TGTGCCAGCAGCCGCGATAGCGGGGGGGTTCTCGGAACGCAGTATTTT.

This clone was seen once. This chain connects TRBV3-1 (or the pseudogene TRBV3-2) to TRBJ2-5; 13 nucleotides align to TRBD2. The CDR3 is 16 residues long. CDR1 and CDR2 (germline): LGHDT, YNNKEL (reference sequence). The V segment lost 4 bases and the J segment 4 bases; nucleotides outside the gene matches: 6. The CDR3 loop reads CASSRGLAGVGETQYF. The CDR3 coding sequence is TGTGCCAGCAGCCGAGGACTAGCGGGAGTTGGAGAGACCCAGTACTTC.

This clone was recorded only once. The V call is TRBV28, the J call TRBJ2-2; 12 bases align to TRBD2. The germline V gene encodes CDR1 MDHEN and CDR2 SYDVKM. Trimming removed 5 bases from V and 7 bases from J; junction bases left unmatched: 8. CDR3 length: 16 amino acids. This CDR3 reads CASSRRLAGVNGELFF. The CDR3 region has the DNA TGTGCCAGCAGTAGGAGACTAGCGGGAGTTAACGGGGAGCTGTTTTTT. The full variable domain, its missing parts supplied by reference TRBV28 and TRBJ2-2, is DVKVTQSSRYLVKRTGEKVFLECVQDMDHENMFWYRQDPGLGLRLIYFSYDVKMKEKGDIPEGYSVSREKKERFSLILESASTNQTSMYLCASSRRLAGVNGELFFGEGSRLTVL.

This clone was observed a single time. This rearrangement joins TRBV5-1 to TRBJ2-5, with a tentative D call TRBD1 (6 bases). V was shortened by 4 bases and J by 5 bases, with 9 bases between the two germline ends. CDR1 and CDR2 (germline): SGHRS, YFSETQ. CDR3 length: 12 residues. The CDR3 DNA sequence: TGCGCCAGCAGCGTCGACAGGGAGACCCAGTACTTC. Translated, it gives CASSVDRETQYF.

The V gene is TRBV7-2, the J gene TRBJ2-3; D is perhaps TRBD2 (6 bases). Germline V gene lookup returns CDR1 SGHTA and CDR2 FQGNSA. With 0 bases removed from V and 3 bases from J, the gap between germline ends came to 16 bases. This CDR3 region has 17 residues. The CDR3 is CASSLAPQGAGTDTQYF. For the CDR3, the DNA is TGTGCCAGCAGCTTAGCGCCTCAAGGTGCGGGGACAGATACGCAGTATTTT. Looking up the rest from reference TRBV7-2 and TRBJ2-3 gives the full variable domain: GAGVSQSPSNKVTEKGKDVELRCDPISGHTALYWYRQSLGQGLEFLIYFQGNSAPDKSGLPSDRFSAERTGGSVSTLTIQRTQQEDSAVYLCASSLAPQGAGTDTQYFGPGTRLTVL.

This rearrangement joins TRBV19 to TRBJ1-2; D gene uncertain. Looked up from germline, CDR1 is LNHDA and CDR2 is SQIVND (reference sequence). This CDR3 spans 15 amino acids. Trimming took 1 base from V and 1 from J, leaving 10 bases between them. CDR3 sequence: CASSIVWYSNYGYTF. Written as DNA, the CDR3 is TGTGCCAGTAGTATAGTATGGTATAGTAACTATGGCTACACCTTC.

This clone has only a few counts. The CDR3 DNA follows: TGTGCCAGCAGCAAGGACAGGGCGAGCTCCTACGAGCAGTACTTC. Amino acid sequence: CASSKDRASSYEQYF. The rearrangement uses TRBV14 and TRBJ2-7, with 8 bases matching TRBD1. Germline values: CDR1 SGHDN, CDR2 FVKESK. After removal of 5 bases from V and 0 bases from J, the junction contained 6 bases not matched to a gene. There are 15 residues in the CDR3. The whole variable domain, remainder taken from reference TRBV14 and TRBJ2-7, is EAGVTQFPSHSVIEKGQTVTLRCDPISGHDNLYWYRRVMGKEIKFLLHFVKESKQDESGMPNNRFLAERTGGTYSTLKVQPAELEDSGVYFCASSKDRASSYEQYFGPGTRLTVT.

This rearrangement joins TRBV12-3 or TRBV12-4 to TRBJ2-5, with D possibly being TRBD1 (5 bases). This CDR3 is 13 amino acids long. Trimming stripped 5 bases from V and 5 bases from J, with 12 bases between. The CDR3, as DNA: TGTGCCAGCAGTCTTAGGGGAATTGAGACCCAGTACTTC. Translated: CASSLRGIETQYF.

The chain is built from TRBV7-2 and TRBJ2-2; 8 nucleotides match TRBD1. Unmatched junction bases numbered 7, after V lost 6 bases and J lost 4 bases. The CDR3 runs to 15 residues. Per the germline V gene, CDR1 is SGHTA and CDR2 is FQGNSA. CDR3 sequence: CASRMTGEATGELFF. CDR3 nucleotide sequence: TGTGCCAGCAGGATGACAGGGGAGGCCACCGGGGAGCTGTTTTTT.

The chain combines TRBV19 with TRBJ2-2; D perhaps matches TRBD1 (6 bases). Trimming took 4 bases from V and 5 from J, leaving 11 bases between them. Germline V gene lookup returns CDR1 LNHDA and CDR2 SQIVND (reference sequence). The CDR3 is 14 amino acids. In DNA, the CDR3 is TGTGCCAGTAGTACAGGGGTCCGGACCGGGGAGCTGTTTTTT. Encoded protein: CASSTGVRTGELFF. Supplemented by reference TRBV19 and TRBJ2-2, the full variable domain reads DGGITQSPKYLFRKEGQNVTLSCEQNLNHDAMYWYRQDPGQGLRLIYYSQIVNDFQKGDIAEGYSVSREKKESFPLTVTSAQKNPTAFYLCASSTGVRTGELFFGEGSRLTVL.

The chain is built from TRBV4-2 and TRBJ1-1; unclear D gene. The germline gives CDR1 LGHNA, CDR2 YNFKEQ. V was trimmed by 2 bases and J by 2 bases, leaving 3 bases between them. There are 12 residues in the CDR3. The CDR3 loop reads CASSQLNTEAFF. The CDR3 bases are TGTGCCAGCAGCCAATTAAACACTGAAGCTTTCTTT.

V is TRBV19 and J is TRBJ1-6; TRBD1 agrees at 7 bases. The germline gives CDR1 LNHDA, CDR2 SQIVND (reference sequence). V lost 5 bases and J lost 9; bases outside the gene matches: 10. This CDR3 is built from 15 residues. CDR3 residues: CASSLPGQRSSPLHF. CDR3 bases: TGTGCCAGTAGTCTACCGGGACAGAGATCTTCACCCCTCCACTTT.

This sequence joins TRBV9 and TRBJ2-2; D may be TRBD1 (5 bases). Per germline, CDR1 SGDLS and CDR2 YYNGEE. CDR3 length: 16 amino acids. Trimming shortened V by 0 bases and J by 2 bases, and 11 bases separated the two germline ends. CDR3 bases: TGTGCCAGCAGCGTAGAAGCAGGGTACAACACCGGGGAGCTGTTTTTT. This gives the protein CASSVEAGYNTGELFF.

CDR3 DNA: TGTGCCAGCAGCTCGCCGGGACTTAATGCTTTCTTT. Protein product: CASSSPGLNAFF. The chain couples TRBV28 to TRBJ1-1; D might be TRBD1 (5 bases). CDR3 size: 12 residues. Trimming stripped 6 bases from V and 11 bases from J, with 16 bases between. Germline lookup yields CDR1 MDHEN and CDR2 SYDVKM.

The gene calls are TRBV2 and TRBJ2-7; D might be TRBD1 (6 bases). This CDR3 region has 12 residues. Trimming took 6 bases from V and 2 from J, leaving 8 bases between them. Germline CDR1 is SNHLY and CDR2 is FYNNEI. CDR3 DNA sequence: TGTGCCAGCAGGGGACAACCCTACGAGCAGTACTTC. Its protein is CASRGQPYEQYF.

The CDR3 reads CASSDPGQGPRRNAEAFF. CDR3 nucleotide sequence: TGTGCCAGCAGCGACCCCGGACAGGGCCCTCGAAGAAACGCTGAAGCTTTCTTT. The chain is built from TRBV7-9 and TRBJ1-1, with 8 nucleotides matching TRBD1. The CDR3 is 18 amino acids. V shed 5 bases and J 6 bases; nucleotides not matched to a gene: 20. The germline CDR1 and CDR2 sequences are SEHNR and FQNEAQ (reference sequence).

The CDR3 nucleotides read TGTGCCAGCAGCTTAGCGCAGGGGGGAGGTGGCTACACCTTC. Encoded protein: CASSLAQGGGGYTF. The chain combines TRBV7-8 with TRBJ1-2, with TRBD1 matching 7 bases. Trimming at V came to 0 bases and at J to 7 bases, leaving 5 bases not matched to a gene. CDR1 is SGHVS, CDR2 FQNEAQ, per germline. The CDR3 contains 14 residues. Supplemented by reference TRBV7-8 and TRBJ1-2, the full variable domain reads GAGVSQSPRYKVAKRGQDVALRCDPISGHVSLFWYQQALGQGPEFLTYFQNEAQLDKSGLPSDRFFAERPEGSVSTLKIQRTQQEDSAVYLCASSLAQGGGGYTFGSGTRLTVV.

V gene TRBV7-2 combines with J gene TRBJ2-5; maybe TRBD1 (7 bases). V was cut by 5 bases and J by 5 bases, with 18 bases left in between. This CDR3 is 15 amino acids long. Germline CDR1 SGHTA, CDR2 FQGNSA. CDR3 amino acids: CASSLSGGIWETQYF. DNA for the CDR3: TGTGCCAGCAGCCTCTCAGGGGGGATTTGGGAGACCCAGTACTTC.

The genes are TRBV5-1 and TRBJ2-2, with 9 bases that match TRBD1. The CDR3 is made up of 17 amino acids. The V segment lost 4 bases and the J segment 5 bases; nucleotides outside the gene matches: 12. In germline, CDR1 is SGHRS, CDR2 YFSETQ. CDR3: CASSNDPGQGRTGELFF. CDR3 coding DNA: TGCGCCAGCAGCAACGATCCGGGACAGGGTCGGACCGGGGAGCTGTTTTTT.

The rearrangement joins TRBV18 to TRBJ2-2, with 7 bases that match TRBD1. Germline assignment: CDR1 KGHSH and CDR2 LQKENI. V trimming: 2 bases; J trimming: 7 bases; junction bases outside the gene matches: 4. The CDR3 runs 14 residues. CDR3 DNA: TGTGCCAGCTCACCAGACAGGGCGAGCGGGGAGCTGTTTTTT. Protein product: CASSPDRASGELFF.

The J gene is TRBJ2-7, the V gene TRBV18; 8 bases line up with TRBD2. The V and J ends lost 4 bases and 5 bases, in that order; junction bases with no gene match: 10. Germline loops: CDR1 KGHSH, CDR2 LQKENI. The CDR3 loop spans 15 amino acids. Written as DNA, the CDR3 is TGTGCCAGCTCACTACCCCGGGGGGGGGCCAACGAGCAGTACTTC. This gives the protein CASSLPRGGANEQYF.

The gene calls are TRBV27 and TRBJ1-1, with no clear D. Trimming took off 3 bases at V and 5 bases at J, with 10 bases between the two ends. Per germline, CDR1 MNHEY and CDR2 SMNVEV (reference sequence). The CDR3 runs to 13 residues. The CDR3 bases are TGTGCCAGCAGTTTCCACGAGTCTACTGAAGCTTTCTTT. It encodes CASSFHESTEAFF.